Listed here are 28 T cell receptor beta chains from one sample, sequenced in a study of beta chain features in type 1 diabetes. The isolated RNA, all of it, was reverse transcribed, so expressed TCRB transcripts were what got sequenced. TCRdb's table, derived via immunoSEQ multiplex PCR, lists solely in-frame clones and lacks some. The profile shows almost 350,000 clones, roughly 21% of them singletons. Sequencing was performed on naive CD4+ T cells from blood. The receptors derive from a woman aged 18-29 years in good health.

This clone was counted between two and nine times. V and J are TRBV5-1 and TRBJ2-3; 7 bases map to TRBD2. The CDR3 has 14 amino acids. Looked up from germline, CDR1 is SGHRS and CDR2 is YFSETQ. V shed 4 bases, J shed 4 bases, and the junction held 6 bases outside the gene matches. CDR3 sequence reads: CASSTVGGSDTQYF. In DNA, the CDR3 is TGCGCCAGCAGCACCGTGGGGGGGTCAGATACGCAGTATTTT.

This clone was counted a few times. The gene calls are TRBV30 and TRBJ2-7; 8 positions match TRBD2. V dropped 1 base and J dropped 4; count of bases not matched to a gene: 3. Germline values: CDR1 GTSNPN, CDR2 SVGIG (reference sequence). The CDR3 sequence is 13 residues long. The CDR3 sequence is CAWSATSAYEQYF. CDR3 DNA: TGTGCCTGGAGTGCGACTAGCGCATACGAGCAGTACTTC.

CDR3 residues: CASSESVGTDTQYF. The DNA for the CDR3 is TGTGCCAGCAGTGAATCGGTTGGCACAGATACGCAGTATTTT. This sequence joins TRBV25-1 and TRBJ2-3; D remains unclear. Looked up from germline, CDR1 is MGHDK and CDR2 is SYGVNS. The CDR3 extends over 14 amino acids. The ends were cut back, 1 base at V and 1 base at J, with 6 bases in the middle.

In DNA form, the CDR3 reads TGTGCCAGCAGTTTTCTAGACAGGGTTCAGCCCCAGCATTTT. This gives the protein CASSFLDRVQPQHF. V usage is TRBV6-6 and J usage is TRBJ1-5, with 7 bases lining up with TRBD1. Per germline, CDR1 MNHNY and CDR2 SVGAGI (reference sequence). The CDR3 has 14 residues. Losses at the gene ends were 4 bases for V and 6 bases for J; bases not matched to a gene: 6.

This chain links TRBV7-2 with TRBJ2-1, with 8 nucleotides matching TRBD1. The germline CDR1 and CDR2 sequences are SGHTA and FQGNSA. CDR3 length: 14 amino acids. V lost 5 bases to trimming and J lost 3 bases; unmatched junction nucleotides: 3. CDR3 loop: CASSPGTGYNEQFF. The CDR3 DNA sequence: TGTGCCAGCAGCCCCGGGACAGGCTACAATGAGCAGTTCTTC.

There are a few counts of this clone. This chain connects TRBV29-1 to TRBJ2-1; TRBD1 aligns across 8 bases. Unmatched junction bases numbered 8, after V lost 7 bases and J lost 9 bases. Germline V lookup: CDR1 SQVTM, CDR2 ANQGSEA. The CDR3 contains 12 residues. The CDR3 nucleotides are TGCAGCGCCGGGGGACAGGAAAGTGAGCAGTTCTTC. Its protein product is CSAGGQESEQFF.

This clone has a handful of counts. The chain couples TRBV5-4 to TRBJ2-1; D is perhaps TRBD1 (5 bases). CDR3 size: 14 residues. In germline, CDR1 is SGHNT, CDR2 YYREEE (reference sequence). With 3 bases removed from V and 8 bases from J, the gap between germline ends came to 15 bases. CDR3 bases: TGTGCCAGCAGCTCTGGACATGGGTCCGATGAGCAGTTCTTC. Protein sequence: CASSSGHGSDEQFF. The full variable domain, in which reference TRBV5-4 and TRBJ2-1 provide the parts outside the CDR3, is ETGVTQSPTHLIKTRGQQVTLRCSSQSGHNTVSWYQQALGQGPQFIFQYYREEENGRGNFPPRFSGLQFPNYSSELNVNALELDDSALYLCASSSGHGSDEQFFGPGTRLTVL.

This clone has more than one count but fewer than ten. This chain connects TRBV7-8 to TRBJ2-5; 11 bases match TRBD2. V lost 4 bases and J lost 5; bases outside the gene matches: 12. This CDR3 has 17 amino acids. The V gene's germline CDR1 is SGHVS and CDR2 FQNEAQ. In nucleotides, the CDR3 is TGTGCCAGCAGCTCTAGGCCTAGCGGGAGGTACGGGGAGACCCAGTACTTC. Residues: CASSSRPSGRYGETQYF.

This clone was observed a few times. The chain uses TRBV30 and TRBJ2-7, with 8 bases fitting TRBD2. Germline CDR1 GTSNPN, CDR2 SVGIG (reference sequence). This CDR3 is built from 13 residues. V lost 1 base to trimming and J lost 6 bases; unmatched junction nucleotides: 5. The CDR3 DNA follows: TGTGCCTGGAGTGGGACTAGCCGTGGCGAGCAGTACTTC. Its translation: CAWSGTSRGEQYF.

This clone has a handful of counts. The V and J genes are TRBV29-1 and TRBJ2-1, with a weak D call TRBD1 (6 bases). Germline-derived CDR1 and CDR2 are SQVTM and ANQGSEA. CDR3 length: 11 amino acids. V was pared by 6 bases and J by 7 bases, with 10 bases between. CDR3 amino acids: CSVAQGNEQFF. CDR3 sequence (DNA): TGCAGCGTCGCCCAGGGGAATGAGCAGTTCTTC.

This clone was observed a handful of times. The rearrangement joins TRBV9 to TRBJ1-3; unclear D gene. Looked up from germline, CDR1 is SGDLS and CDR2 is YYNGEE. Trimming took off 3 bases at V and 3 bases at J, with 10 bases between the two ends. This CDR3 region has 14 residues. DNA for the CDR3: TGTGCCAGCAGCGGTGGGCTTTTTGGAAACACCATATATTTT. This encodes CASSGGLFGNTIYF.

CDR3 in amino acids: CASSVAGTIGQNIQYF. The DNA for the CDR3 is TGTGCCAGCAGCGTGGCCGGGACTATCGGGCAAAACATTCAGTACTTC. This rearrangement joins TRBV9 to TRBJ2-4; TRBD2 agrees at 7 bases. Germline V gene data show CDR1 as SGDLS and CDR2 as YYNGEE. V trimming: 2 bases; J trimming: 5 bases; junction bases outside the gene matches: 10. This CDR3 spans 16 amino acids.

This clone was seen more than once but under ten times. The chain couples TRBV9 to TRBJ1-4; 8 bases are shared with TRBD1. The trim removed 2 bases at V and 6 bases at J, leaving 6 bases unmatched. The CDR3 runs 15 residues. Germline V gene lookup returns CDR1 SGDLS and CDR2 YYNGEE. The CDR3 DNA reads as TGTGCCAGCAGCGTGAGTGACAGGGGATATGAAAAACTGTTTTTT. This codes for CASSVSDRGYEKLFF.

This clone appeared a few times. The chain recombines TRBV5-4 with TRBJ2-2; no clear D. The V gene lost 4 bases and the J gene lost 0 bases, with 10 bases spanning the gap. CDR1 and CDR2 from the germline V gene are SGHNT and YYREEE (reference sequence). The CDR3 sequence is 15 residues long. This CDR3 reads CASSPRAPNTGELFF. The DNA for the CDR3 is TGTGCCAGCAGCCCTCGAGCGCCGAACACCGGGGAGCTGTTTTTT.

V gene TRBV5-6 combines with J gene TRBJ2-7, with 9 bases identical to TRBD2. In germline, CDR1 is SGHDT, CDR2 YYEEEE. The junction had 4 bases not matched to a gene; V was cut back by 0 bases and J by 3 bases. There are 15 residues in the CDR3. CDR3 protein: CASSLELAGNYEQYF. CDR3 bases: TGTGCCAGCAGCTTGGAACTAGCGGGCAACTACGAGCAGTACTTC.

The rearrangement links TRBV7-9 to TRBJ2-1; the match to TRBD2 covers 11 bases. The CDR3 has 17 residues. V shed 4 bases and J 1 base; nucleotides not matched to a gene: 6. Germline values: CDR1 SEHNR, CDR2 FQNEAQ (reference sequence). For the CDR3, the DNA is TGTGCCAGCAGCTCTCCACTAGCGGGAGTTTCCTACAATGAGCAGTTCTTC. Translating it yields CASSSPLAGVSYNEQFF.

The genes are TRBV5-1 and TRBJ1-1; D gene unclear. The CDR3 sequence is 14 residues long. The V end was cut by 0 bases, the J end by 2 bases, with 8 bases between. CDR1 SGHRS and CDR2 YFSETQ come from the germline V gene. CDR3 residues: CASSLAGDNTEAFF. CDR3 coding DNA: TGCGCCAGCAGCTTGGCGGGAGATAACACTGAAGCTTTCTTT.

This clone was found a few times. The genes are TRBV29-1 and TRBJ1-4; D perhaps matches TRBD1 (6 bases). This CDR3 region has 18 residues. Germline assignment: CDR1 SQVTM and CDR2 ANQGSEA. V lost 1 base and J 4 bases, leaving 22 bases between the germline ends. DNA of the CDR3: TGCAGCGTTGAAGCCGTCGGAACCACCGGCAGGGGTAATGAAAAACTGTTTTTT. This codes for CSVEAVGTTGRGNEKLFF.

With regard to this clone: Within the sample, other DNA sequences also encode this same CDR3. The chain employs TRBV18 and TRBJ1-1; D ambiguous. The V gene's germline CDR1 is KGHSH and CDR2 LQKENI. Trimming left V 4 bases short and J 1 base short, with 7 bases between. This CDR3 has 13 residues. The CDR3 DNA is TGTGCCAGCTCACGCGGGCAGAACACTGAAGCTTTCTTT. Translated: CASSRGQNTEAFF.

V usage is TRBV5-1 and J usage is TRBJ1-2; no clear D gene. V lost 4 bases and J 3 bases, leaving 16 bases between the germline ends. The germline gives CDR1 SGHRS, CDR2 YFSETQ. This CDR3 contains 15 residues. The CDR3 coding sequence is TGCGCCAGCAGCCCGGACTCGGGAGTTTACTATGGCTACACCTTC. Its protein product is CASSPDSGVYYGYTF.

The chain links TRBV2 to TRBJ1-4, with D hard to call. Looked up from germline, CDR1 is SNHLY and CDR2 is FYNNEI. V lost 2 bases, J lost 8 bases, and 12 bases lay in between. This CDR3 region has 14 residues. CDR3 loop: CASSEMVPREKLFF. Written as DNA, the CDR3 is TGTGCCAGCAGTGAAATGGTTCCGCGGGAAAAACTGTTTTTT. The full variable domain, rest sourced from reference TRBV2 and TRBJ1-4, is EPEVTQTPSHQVTQMGQEVILRCVPISNHLYFYWYRQILGQKVEFLVSFYNNEISEKSEIFDDQFSVERPDGSNFTLKIRSTKLEDSAMYFCASSEMVPREKLFFGSGTQLSVL.

DNA of the CDR3: TGCAGCGCCCGAGGGGGAAGCAATCAGCCCCAGCATTTT. Residues: CSARGGSNQPQHF. J is TRBJ1-5 and V is TRBV29-1; D possibly corresponds to TRBD1 (6 bases). The V gene lost 7 bases and the J gene lost 1 base, with 11 bases spanning the gap. The CDR3 spans 13 residues. Per germline, CDR1 SQVTM and CDR2 ANQGSEA.

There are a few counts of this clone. DNA for the CDR3: TGTGCCTGCGGACTAGCGGGAGAGGATACGCAGTATTTT. Protein sequence: CACGLAGEDTQYF. V is TRBV10-3 and J is TRBJ2-3; 13 bases line up with TRBD2. The CDR3 contains 13 residues. The germline CDR1 and CDR2 sequences are ENHRY and SYGVKD. V dropped 11 bases and J dropped 6; count of bases not matched to a gene: 5.

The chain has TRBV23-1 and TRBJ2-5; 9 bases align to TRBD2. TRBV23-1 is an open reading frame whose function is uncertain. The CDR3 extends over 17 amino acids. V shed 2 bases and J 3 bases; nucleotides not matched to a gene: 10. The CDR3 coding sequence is TGCGCCAGCAGTCAACTAGGGGGTGAGCGGGGGGAAGAGACCCAGTACTTC. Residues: CASSQLGGERGEETQYF.

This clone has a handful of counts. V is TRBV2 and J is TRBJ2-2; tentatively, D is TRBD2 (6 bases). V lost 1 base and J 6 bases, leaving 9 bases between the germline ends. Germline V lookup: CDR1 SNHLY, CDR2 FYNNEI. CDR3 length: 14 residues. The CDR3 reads CASSEGGVAGELFF. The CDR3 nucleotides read TGTGCCAGCAGTGAAGGCGGGGTGGCCGGGGAGCTGTTTTTT.

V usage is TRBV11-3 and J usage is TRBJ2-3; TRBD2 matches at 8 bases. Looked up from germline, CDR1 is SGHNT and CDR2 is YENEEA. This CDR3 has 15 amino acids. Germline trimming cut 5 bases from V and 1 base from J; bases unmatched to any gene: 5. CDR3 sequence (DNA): TGTGCCAGCAGCGCGGAAGCGGGGGGCACAGATACGCAGTATTTT. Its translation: CASSAEAGGTDTQYF. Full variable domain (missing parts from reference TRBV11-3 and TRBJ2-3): EAGVVQSPRYKIIEKKQPVAFWCNPISGHNTLYWYLQNLGQGPELLIRYENEEAVDDSQLPKDRFSAERLKGVDSTLKIQPAELGDSAVYLCASSAEAGGTDTQYFGPGTRLTVL.

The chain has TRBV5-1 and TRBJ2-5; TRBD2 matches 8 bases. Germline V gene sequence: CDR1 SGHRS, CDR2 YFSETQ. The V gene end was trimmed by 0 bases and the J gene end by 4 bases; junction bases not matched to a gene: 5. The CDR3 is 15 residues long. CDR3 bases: TGCGCCAGCAGCTTGGGGGCGGGAGGTGCAGAGACCCAGTACTTC. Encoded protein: CASSLGAGGAETQYF.

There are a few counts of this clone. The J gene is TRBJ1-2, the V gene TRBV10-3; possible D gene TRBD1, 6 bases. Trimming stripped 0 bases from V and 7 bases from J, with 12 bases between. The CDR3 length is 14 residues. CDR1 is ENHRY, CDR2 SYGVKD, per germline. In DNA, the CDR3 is TGTGCCATCAGTGAGTCCCAGGGGATGGTTGGCTACACCTTC. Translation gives CAISESQGMVGYTF.